This record covers a single T cell receptor (beta chain). Its antigen remains unidentified. From germline, CDR1 is MNHEY and CDR2 SVGAGI. V was shortened by 2 bases and J by 4 bases, with 15 bases between the two germline ends. The CDR3 is 15 residues long. These data originate in a study of T cell responses to AZD1222 COVID-19 vaccine. Study-level results: Among the donors, most were white British and more were female, and clonal diversity was possibly underestimated. Reportedly, close to half of spike-specific TCRs are directed against unmutated variant regions.

Libraries were prepared by immunoSEQ multiplex PCR; TCRdb keeps only in-frame clonotypes and omits some of them. Of 120,000 or so clones in the sample, nearly 90% were seen once. The sequence was obtained from an adult in good health. The V and J genes are TRBV6-5 and TRBJ2-7, with D tentatively TRBD1 (5 bases). Sequencing used peripheral blood, obtained on day 0 of AZD1222 vaccination. In nucleotides, the CDR3 is TGTGCCAGCAGTTACCGTAGCCAGGGAACGTACGAGCAGTACTTC. Translated: CASSYRSQGTYEQYF.